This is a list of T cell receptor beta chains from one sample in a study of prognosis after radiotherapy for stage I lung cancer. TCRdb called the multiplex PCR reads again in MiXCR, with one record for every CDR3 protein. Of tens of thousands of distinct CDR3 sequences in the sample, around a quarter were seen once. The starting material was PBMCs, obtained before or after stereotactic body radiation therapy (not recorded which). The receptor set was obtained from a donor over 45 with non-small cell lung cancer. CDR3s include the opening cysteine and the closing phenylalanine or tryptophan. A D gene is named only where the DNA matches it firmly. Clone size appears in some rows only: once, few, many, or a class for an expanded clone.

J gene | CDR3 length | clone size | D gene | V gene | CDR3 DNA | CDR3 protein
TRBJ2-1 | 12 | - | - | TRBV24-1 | TGTGCCACCAGTGACCATGATAATGAGCAGTTCTTC | CATSDHDNEQFF
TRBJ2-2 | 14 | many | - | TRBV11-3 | TGTGCCAGCAGCTTAGGGTCCACTACCGGGGAGCTGTTTTTT | CASSLGSTTGELFF
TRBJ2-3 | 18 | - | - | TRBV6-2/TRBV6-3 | TGTGCCAGCAGCCGACGGGGTGACGGGGCTACTAGAACAGATACGCAGTATTTT | CASSRRGDGATRTDTQYF
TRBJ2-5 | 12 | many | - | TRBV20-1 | TGCAGTGCTAGCGCGTACCAAGAGACCCAGTACTTC | CSASAYQETQYF
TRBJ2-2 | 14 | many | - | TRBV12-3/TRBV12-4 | TGTGCCAGCAGTTCCAACCAAGCGCCCGGGGAGCTGTTTTTT | CASSSNQAPGELFF
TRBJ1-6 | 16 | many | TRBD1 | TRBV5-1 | TGCGCCAGCAGCTTTTCGGGGACAGGGATGAATTCACCCCTCCACTTT | CASSFSGTGMNSPLHF
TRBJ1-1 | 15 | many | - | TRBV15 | TGTGCCACCAGCAGAGAACGCGGGTCGACCGCTAAAGCTTTCTTT | CATSRERGSTAKAFF
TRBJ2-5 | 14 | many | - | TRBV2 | TGTGCCAGCAGTGGATTTGCGTTTCAAGAGACCCAGTACTTC | CASSGFAFQETQYF
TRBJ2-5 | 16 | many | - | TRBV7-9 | TGTGCCAGCAGCGAACCCGGGACTCACGGGAGAGAGACCCAGTACTTC | CASSEPGTHGRETQYF
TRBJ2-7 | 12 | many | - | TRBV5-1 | TGCGCCGTACAGGTCACACCCTACGAGCAGTACTTC | CAVQVTPYEQYF
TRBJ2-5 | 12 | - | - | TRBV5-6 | TGTGCCAGCAGCTTATTACAAGAGACCCAGTACTTC | CASSLLQETQYF
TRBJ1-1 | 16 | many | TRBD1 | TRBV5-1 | TGCGCCAGCAGGCACAGGGGGCTTCCCATGAACACTGAAGCTTTCTTT | CASRHRGLPMNTEAFF
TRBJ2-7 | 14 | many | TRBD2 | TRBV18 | TGTGCCAGCTCCGGGAGGGGGGCCTCCTACGAGCAGTACTTC | CASSGRGASYEQYF
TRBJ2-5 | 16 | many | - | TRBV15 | TGTGCCACCAGCAGAGCAGGGGCAGGGAGCCAAGAGACCCAGTACTTC | CATSRAGAGSQETQYF
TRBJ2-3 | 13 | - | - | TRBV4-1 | TGCGCCAGCAGCCGGGACCCGAGGGATACGCAGTATTTT | CASSRDPRDTQYF
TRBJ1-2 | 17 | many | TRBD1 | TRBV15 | TGTGCCACCAGCAGCCATACCCCCCGGGACAGTTACTATGGCTACACCTTC | CATSSHTPRDSYYGYTF
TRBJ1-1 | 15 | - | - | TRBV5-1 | TGCGCCAGCAGCTTGGGAGGGGTCGGAAAAACTGAAGCTTTCTTT | CASSLGGVGKTEAFF
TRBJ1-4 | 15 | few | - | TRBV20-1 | TGCAGTGCCGCCCCCTTGGGGCGCCCTAATGGAAAACTGTTTTTT | CSAAPLGRPNGKLFF
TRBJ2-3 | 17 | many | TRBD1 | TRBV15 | TGTGCCACCTATCAGGGGGCCGCTGGGGTCCTCACAGATACGCAGTATTTT | CATYQGAAGVLTDTQYF
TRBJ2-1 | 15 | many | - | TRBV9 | TGTGCCAGCAGCGAGGACGGTACGGCATACAATGAGCAGTTCTTC | CASSEDGTAYNEQFF
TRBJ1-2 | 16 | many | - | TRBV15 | TGTGCCACCAGCAGAGAAGGGGCAGAAGTTAACTATGGCTACACCTTC | CATSREGAEVNYGYTF
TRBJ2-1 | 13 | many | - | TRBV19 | TGTGCCAGCTATTCGGACGGAGGGATTGAGCAGTTCTTC | CASYSDGGIEQFF
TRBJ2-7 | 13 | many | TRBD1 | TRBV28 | TGTGCCAGCAGCCCGACAGGGACCTACGAGCAGTACTTC | CASSPTGTYEQYF
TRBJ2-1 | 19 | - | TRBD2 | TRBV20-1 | TGCAGTGCTAGTCCTAGGGGACTAGCGGGGGTTATCTCCTACAATGAGCAGTTCTTC | CSASPRGLAGVISYNEQFF
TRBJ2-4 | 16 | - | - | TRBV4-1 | TGCGCCAGCAGCCAAGATTCAGGGAGAGCCAAAAACATTCAGTACTTC | CASSQDSGRAKNIQYF
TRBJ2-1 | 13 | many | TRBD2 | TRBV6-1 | TGTGCCAGCAAAGGGACTAGCGGGGGGGAACAGTTCTTC | CASKGTSGGEQFF
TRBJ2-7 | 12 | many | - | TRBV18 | TGTGCCAGCTCCCGAGTATCTTGGGGGCGGCACTTC | CASSRVSWGRHF
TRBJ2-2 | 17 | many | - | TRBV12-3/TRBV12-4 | TGTGCCAGCAGTTCATATAAGGGCAGCACGAACACCGGGGAGCTGTTTTTT | CASSSYKGSTNTGELFF
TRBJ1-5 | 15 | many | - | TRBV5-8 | TGTGCCAGCAGCTTGGGGGGATATGAACGGCAGCCCCAGCATTTT | CASSLGGYERQPQHF
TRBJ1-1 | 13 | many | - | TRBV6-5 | TGTGCCAGCAGTTACTCGACGGGGACTGAGGCTTTCTTT | CASSYSTGTEAFF
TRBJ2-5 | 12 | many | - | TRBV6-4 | TGTGCCAGCAGGGCCCTGGTAAAGACCCAGTACTTC | CASRALVKTQYF
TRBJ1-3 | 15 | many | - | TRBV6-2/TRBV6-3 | TGTGCCAGCAGTTACGGGGAGCACTCTGGAAACACCATATATTTT | CASSYGEHSGNTIYF
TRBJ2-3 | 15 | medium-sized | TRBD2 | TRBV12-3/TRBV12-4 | TGTGCCAGCAGTCCTATAGCGGGGAGCACAGATACGCAGTATTTT | CASSPIAGSTDTQYF
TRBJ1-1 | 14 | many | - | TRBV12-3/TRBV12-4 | TGTGCCAGCAGTTTGGGGCCCCGAACTACTGAAGCTTTCTTT | CASSLGPRTTEAFF
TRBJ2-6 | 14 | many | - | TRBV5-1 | TGCGCCAGCAGCTTTGATTATGGGGCCAACGTCCTGACTTTC | CASSFDYGANVLTF
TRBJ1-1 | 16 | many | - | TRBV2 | TGTGCCAGCAGCCCCCTCGGGGGGCAAATGAACACTGAAGCTTTCTTT | CASSPLGGQMNTEAFF
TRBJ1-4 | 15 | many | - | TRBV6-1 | TGTGCCAGCAGTGAAGCGCCGGCGACTTATGAAAAACTGTTTTTT | CASSEAPATYEKLFF
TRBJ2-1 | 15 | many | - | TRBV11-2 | TGTGCCAGCAGCTTATTGGCTGGGGAGTACAATGAGCAGTTCTTC | CASSLLAGEYNEQFF
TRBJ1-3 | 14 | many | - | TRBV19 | TGTGCCAGTAGTATCAGGGTTTCTGGAAACACCATATATTTT | CASSIRVSGNTIYF
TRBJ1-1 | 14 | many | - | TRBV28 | TGTGCCAGCACCGTGGGCGGCAGGGACACTGAAGCTTTCTTT | CASTVGGRDTEAFF
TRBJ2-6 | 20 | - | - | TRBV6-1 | TGTGCCAGCAGTGAAGCGCTTGATTCCGGGCGGAACTCTGGGGCCAACGTCCTGACTTTC | CASSEALDSGRNSGANVLTF
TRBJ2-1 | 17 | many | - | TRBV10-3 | TGTGCCGCTGGGGGGGCAGACAGGGCCGTTTATCGGAATGAGCAGTTCTTC | CAAGGADRAVYRNEQFF
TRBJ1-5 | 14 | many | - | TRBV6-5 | TGTGCCAGCAGTTTGGGACCCAGGTATCAGCCCCAGCATTTT | CASSLGPRYQPQHF
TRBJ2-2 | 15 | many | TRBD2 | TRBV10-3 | TGTGCCATCAGTGAGGGCGGGGGTGGTACCGGGGAGCTGTTTTTT | CAISEGGGGTGELFF
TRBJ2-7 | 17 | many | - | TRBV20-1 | TGCAGTGCTAGAGATGGAGGGGCCTCGACAGTTTTGGAAGAGCAGTACTTC | CSARDGGASTVLEEQYF
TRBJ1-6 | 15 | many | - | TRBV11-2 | TGTGCCAGCAGCTTAGTGGTGGGTAGTATTTCACCCCTCCACTTT | CASSLVVGSISPLHF